This T cell receptor beta chain emerged from a study of shared clonotypes between healthy human individuals. The ends were cut back, 0 bases at V and 0 bases at J, with 5 bases in the middle. Per the germline V gene, CDR1 is SGHTS and CDR2 is YDEGEE. The CDR3 contains 14 residues. This clone is a singleton in its sample. Its specificity is not known. Regarding the study as a whole: Sampling used blood alone; tissue repertoires probably differ.

Genomic DNA belonging to each subset was distributed in equal measure over several immunoSEQ plates. Sequenced by immunoSEQ multiplex PCR; TCRdb stores in-frame clones only, minus some. Among a few hundred thousand clones listed, approximately 97% were seen once. The chain joins TRBV5-8 to TRBJ2-3; unclear D gene. This receptor was taken from a woman in her twenties or thirties in good health. Sequencing used naive CD4+ T cells sorted from blood. The subset: CD45RA+ positively selected. CDR3 DNA: TGTGCCAGCAGCTTGGGCAGTAGCACAGATACGCAGTATTTT. This encodes CASSLGSSTDTQYF.